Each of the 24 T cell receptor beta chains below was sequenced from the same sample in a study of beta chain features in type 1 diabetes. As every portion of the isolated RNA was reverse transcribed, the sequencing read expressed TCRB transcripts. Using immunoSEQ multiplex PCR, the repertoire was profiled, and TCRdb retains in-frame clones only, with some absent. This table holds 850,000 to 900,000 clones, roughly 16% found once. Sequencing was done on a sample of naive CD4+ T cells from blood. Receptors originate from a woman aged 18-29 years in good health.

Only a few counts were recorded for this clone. Here the CDR3 reads CASSGATFRNEQFF. As DNA, the CDR3 is TGCGCCAGCAGCGGGGCTACATTTAGAAATGAGCAGTTCTTC. The V and J genes are TRBV5-1 and TRBJ2-1; D is possibly TRBD1 (5 bases). The germline V and J ends were trimmed by 4 bases and 7 bases, with 15 bases remaining between them. Germline V gives CDR1 SGHRS, CDR2 YFSETQ. The CDR3 loop spans 14 amino acids.

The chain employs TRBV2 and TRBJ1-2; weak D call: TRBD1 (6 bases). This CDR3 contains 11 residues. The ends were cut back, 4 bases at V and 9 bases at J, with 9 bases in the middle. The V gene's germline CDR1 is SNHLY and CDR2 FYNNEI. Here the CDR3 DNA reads TGTGCCAGCAGTGGGGACATTCGCTACACCTTC. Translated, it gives CASSGDIRYTF.

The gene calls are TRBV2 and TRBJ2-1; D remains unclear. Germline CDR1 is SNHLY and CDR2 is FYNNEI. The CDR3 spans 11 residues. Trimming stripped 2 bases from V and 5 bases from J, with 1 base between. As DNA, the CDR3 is TGTGCCAGCAGTGAAAACAATGAGCAGTTCTTC. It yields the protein CASSENNEQFF.

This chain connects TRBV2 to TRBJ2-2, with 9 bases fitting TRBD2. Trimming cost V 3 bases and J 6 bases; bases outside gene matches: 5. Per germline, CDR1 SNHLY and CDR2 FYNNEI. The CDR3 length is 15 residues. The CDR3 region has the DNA TGTGCCAGCAGTGATATGGGACTAGCTGCCGGGGAGCTGTTTTTT. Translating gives CASSDMGLAAGELFF.

Written as DNA, the CDR3 is TGTGCCAGTAGGAGCAGGACCTACGAGCAGTACTTC. This sequence encodes CASRSRTYEQYF. This rearrangement joins TRBV19 to TRBJ2-7; D not resolved. The V gene lost 6 bases and the J gene lost 2 bases, with 8 bases spanning the gap. The length of the CDR3 is 12 residues. Germline-derived CDR1 and CDR2 are LNHDA and SQIVND (reference sequence).

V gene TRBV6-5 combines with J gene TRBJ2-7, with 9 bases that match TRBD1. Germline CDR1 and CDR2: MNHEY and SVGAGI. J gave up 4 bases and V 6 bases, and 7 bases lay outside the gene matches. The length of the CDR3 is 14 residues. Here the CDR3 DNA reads TGTGCCAGCAGCCGTACAGGGGGCGGGTACGAGCAGTACTTC. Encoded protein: CASSRTGGGYEQYF.

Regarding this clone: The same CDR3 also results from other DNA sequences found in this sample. This CDR3 reads CASSSGQGNTEAFF. The CDR3 DNA is TGCGCCAGCAGCTCGGGACAGGGGAACACTGAAGCTTTCTTT. This sequence joins TRBV5-1 and TRBJ1-1; 9 positions match TRBD1. Germline V gene lookup returns CDR1 SGHRS and CDR2 YFSETQ. This CDR3 is built from 14 residues. J was trimmed by 1 base and V by 3 bases; bases with no gene match: 1.

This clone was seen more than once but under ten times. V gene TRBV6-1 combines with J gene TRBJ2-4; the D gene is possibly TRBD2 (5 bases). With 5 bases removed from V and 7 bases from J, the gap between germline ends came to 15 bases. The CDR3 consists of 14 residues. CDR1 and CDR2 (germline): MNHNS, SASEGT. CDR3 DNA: TGTGCCAGCAGTCTGGACGAGGGAAGGAACATTCAGTACTTC. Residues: CASSLDEGRNIQYF.

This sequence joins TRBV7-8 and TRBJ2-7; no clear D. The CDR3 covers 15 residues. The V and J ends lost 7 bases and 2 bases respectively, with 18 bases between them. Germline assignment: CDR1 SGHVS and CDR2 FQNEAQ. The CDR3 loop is CASIPAPVFTYEQYF. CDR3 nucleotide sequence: TGTGCCAGCATCCCCGCTCCGGTCTTTACCTACGAGCAGTACTTC.

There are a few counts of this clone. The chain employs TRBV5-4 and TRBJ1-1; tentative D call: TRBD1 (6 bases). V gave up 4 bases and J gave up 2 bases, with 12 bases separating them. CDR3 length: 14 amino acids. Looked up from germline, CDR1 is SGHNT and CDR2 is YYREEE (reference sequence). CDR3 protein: CASSAPGQNTEAFF. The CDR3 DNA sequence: TGTGCCAGCAGCGCACCGGGACAAAACACTGAAGCTTTCTTT.

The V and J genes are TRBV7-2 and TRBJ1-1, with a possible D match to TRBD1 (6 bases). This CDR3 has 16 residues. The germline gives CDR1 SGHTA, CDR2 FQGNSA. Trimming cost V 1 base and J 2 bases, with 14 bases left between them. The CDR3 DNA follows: TGTGCCAGCAGCTTAGTATCCAGGGGCCTAAACACTGAAGCTTTCTTT. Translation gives CASSLVSRGLNTEAFF. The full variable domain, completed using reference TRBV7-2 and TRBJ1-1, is GAGVSQSPSNKVTEKGKDVELRCDPISGHTALYWYRQSLGQGLEFLIYFQGNSAPDKSGLPSDRFSAERTGGSVSTLTIQRTQQEDSAVYLCASSLVSRGLNTEAFFGQGTRLTVV.

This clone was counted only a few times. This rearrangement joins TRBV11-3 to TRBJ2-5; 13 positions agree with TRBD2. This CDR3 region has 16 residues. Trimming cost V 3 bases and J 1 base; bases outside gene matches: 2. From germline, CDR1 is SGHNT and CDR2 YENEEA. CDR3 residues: CASSLGLAGSQETQYF. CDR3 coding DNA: TGTGCCAGCAGCTTGGGACTAGCGGGATCCCAAGAGACCCAGTACTTC.

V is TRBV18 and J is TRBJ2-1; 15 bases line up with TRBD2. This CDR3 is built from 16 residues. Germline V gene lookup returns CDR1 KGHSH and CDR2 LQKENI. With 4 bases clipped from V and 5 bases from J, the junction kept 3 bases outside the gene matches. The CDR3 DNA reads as TGTGCCAGCTCACGCGGACTAGCGGGAGGGAACAATGAGCAGTTCTTC. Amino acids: CASSRGLAGGNNEQFF.

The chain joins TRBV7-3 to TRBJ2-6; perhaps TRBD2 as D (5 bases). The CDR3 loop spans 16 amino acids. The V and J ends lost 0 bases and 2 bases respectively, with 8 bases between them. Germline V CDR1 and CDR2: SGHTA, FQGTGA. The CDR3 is CASSLTFGAGANVLTF. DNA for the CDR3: TGTGCCAGCAGCTTAACGTTCGGGGCTGGGGCCAACGTCCTGACTTTC.

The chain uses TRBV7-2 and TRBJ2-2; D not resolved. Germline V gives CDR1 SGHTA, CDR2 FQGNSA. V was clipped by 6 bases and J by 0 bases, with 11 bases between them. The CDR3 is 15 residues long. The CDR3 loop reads CASRLHDANTGELFF. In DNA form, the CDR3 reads TGTGCCAGCAGGCTCCACGACGCGAACACCGGGGAGCTGTTTTTT.

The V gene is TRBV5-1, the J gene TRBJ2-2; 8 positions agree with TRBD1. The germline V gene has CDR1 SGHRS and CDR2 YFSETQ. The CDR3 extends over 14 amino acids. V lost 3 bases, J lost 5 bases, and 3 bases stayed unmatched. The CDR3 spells CASSSRTGTGELFF. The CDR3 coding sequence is TGCGCCAGCAGCTCTAGGACAGGGACCGGGGAGCTGTTTTTT.

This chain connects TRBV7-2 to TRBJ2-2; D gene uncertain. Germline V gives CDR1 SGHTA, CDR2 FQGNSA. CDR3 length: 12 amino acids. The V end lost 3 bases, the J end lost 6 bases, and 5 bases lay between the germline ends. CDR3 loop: CASSLRPGELFF. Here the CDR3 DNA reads TGTGCCAGCAGCTTGAGGCCCGGGGAGCTGTTTTTT.

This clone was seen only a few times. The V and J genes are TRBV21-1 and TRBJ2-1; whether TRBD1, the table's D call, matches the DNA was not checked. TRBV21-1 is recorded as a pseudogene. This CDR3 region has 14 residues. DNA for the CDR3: TGTGCCAGCAGCAAAGGACAGGGGGCCAATGAGCAGTTCTTC. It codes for CASSKGQGANEQFF.

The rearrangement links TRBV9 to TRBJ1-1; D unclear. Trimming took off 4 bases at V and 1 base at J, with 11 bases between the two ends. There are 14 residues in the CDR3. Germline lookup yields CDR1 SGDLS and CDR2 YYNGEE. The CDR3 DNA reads TGTGCCAGCAGCCTTCGGGCGGAGAACACTGAAGCTTTCTTT. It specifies CASSLRAENTEAFF.

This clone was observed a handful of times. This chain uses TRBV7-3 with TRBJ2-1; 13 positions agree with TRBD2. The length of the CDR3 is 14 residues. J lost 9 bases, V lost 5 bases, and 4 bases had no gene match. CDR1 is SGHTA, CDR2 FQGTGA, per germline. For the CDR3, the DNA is TGTGCCAGCAGCCGGACTAGCGGGAGTATTGAGCAGTTCTTC. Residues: CASSRTSGSIEQFF.

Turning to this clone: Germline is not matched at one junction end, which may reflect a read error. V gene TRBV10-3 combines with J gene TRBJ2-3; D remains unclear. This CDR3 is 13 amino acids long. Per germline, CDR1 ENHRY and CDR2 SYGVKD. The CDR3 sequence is CASSPDPLDTQYF. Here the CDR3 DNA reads TGTGCCAGCAGTCCGGATCCATTAGATACGCAGTATTTT.

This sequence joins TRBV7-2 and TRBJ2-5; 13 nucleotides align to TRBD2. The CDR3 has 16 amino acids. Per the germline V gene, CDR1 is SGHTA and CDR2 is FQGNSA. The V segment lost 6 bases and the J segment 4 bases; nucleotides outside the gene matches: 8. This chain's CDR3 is CASRTSGRVPLETQYF. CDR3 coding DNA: TGTGCCAGCAGAACTAGCGGGAGGGTGCCTTTAGAGACCCAGTACTTC.

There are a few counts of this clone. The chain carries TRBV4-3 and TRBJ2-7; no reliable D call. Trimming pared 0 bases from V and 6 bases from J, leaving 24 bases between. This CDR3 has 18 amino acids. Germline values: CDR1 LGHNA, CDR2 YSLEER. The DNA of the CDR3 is TGCGCCAGCAGCCAAGATCCAATAGGGCCTCTCCCCCGGAGCGAGCAGTACTTC. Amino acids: CASSQDPIGPLPRSEQYF.

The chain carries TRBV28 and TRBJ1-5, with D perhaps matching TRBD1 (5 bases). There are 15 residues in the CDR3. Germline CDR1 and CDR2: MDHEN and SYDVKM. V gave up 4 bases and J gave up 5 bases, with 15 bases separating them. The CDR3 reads CASSSIRQLYQPQHF. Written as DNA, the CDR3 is TGTGCCAGCAGTTCGATAAGACAGTTGTATCAGCCCCAGCATTTT.